A selection of T cell receptor beta chains follows, all from one sample in a study of T-cell reconstitution after alpha-beta-depleted transplantation in children. TCRdb re-called the PCR reads through MiXCR, storing one row per CDR3 protein. Found here are 500,000 to 750,000 distinct CDR3 sequences, about an eighth of them singletons; the top ten hold 2% to 2.5%. The sample here was PBMCs, mostly from graft donor cells, taken 360 days after TCRalphabeta/CD19-depleted stem cell transplant. Source of these receptors: a male patient under 18 who had a stem cell transplant for acute myeloid leukemia, so the T cells may come from the graft donor. Each CDR3 is given with its conserved first and last residue. The D gene is left open where the match is weak. The size field is filled for only some rows; it gives once, few, many or a size class.

-	many	TRBV28	TRBJ2-3	TGTGCCAGCAGTTTATCCCCGGGGAGGCCCACAGATACGCAGTATTTT	CASSLSPGRPTDTQYF
TRBD2	-	TRBV28	TRBJ2-2	TGTGCCAGCACTACGCCGGGACTAGCGGGATACACCGGGGAGCTGTTTTTT	CASTTPGLAGYTGELFF
TRBD2	many	TRBV28	TRBJ2-1	TGTGCCAGCAGTTCGGGCCACAGACTAGCACGCTCCTACAATGAGCAGTTCTTC	CASSSGHRLARSYNEQFF
TRBD2	-	TRBV7-2	TRBJ2-5	TGTGCCAGCAGCTCCCCCTTAGCGGGGTATCAAGAGACCCAGTACTTC	CASSSPLAGYQETQYF
TRBD2	-	TRBV5-1	TRBJ2-1	TGCGCCAGCAGCGGGGGGGGACTTTCTAATGAGCAGTTCTTC	CASSGGGLSNEQFF
TRBD2	many	TRBV12-3/TRBV12-4	TRBJ2-1	TGTGCCAGCAGTTTATCCAGCGGGGGCCATGAGCAGTTCTTC	CASSLSSGGHEQFF
TRBD1	-	TRBV20-1	TRBJ1-5	TGCAGTGCTAGAGGACAGGGTCAGCCCCAGCATTTT	CSARGQGQPQHF
-	-	TRBV7-8	TRBJ2-5	TGTGCCAGCAGCGGAATATCGACTCTTCAAGAGACCCAGTACTTC	CASSGISTLQETQYF
TRBD1	few	TRBV7-3	TRBJ2-4	TGTGCCAGCAGCTTAGGGACAGGGAGAGGGGTTCAGTACTTC	CASSLGTGRGVQYF
-	few	TRBV11-2	TRBJ1-1	TGTGCCAGCAGCTTAGATCCCCGGGTGGCTGAAGCTTTCTTT	CASSLDPRVAEAFF
TRBD2	-	TRBV4-3	TRBJ2-1	TGCGCCAGCAGCCAAGATAAAGGGGGAGTAGCGGGGGAGCAGTTCTTC	CASSQDKGGVAGEQFF
-	few	TRBV20-1	TRBJ2-7	TGCAGTGCTAGAGCGAGGGTTTCCCACGAGCAGTACTTC	CSARARVSHEQYF
TRBD2	-	TRBV5-1	TRBJ2-7	TGCGCCAGCAGCCAAGGGTCCGGGGGGAGCTCCTACGAGCAGTACTTC	CASSQGSGGSSYEQYF
TRBD2	few	TRBV25-1	TRBJ2-1	TGTGCCAGCAGTGAATCGGGACTAGCGGGTGTTGTTGAGCAGTTCTTC	CASSESGLAGVVEQFF
-	few	TRBV29-1	TRBJ2-3	TGCAGCGTTGACCAGGGACTCCCCGGGAATACGCAGTATTTT	CSVDQGLPGNTQYF
TRBD1	-	TRBV27	TRBJ2-7	TGTGCCAGCAGTTTTGTGACAGGGGTCCACGAGCAGTACTTC	CASSFVTGVHEQYF
TRBD2	few	TRBV27	TRBJ2-7	TGTGCCAGCAGCCCCTGGGGGGGGAACGACGAGCAGTACTTC	CASSPWGGNDEQYF
-	-	TRBV27	TRBJ2-1	TGTGCCAGCAGTTTAAGGGGGGCCCGTTGGGATGAGCAGTTCTTC	CASSLRGARWDEQFF
TRBD2	few	TRBV15	TRBJ2-1	TGTGCCACCAGCAGAGATAGTGGAAGCGGGAGGGGTATCAATGAGCAGTTCTTC	CATSRDSGSGRGINEQFF
-	many	TRBV10-2	TRBJ1-2	TGCGCCAGCAGCGCAACAGGAGACAATAACTATGGCTACACCTTC	CASSATGDNNYGYTF
-	few	TRBV3-1	TRBJ1-5	TGTGCCAGCAGCCAAGAAGTGAATCAGCCCCAGCATTTT	CASSQEVNQPQHF
-	many	TRBV5-4	TRBJ2-1	TGTGCCAGCAGCTTGGAAGCGGCCTCCTACAATGAGCAGTTCTTC	CASSLEAASYNEQFF
TRBD2	-	TRBV20-1	TRBJ2-1	TGCAGTCCGACTAGCGGAGTAGAGGATGAGCAGTTCTTC	CSPTSGVEDEQFF
TRBD1	-	TRBV20-1	TRBJ1-5	TGCAGTGCTAGAGGGACAGGGAATCAGCCCCAGCATTTT	CSARGTGNQPQHF
TRBD2	many	TRBV3-1	TRBJ2-1	TGTGCCAGCAGCCAAGATCTAGGCCTAGCGGGAGGGCGCAATGAGCAGTTCTTC	CASSQDLGLAGGRNEQFF
TRBD1	few	TRBV28	TRBJ2-7	TGTGCCAGCAGTCCTACAGGGGCGCCCAGCTCCTACGAGCAGTACTTC	CASSPTGAPSSYEQYF
-	few	TRBV7-2	TRBJ2-7	TGTGCCAGCAGCCGGACGCCACTCGGGCTCTACGAGCAGTACTTC	CASSRTPLGLYEQYF
-	few	TRBV12-3/TRBV12-4	TRBJ1-3	TGTGCCAGCAGTTTCGAGGGAAACACCATATATTTT	CASSFEGNTIYF
-	few	TRBV29-1	TRBJ2-1	TGCAGCGTTGTTAGGGAGGGGGGCTCCTACAATGAGCAGTTCTTC	CSVVREGGSYNEQFF
TRBD2	-	TRBV20-1	TRBJ2-1	TGCAGTGCTCCTCGCCAGACTAGCGGGAGGAGCCAATCCTACAATGAGCAGTTCTTC	CSAPRQTSGRSQSYNEQFF